The table lists the clone carrying this T cell receptor beta chain with a few counts. Its specificity is unknown. This sample is drawn from a study of T cell repertoires in cytomegalovirus infection. TCRdb ran MiXCR on the reads and lists one entry per CDR3 protein. The table lists 250,000 to 300,000 distinct CDR3 sequences, 9.1% of them singletons, with approximately 16% in the top ten. Regarding the study as a whole: It was HLA-C-restricted CMV-specific TCR beta clonotypes that dominated the response ex vivo.

This TCR derives from a human donor in good health (CMV status not recorded). Some clones in this sample may be carry-over from other donors' samples. The sequencing sample was made of PBMCs.

The CDR3 loop reads CASSTRTSGATDTQYF. The CDR3, as DNA: TGTGCCAGCAGCACCCGGACTAGCGGGGCAACAGATACGCAGTATTTT. The rearrangement uses TRBV7-9 and TRBJ2-3, with 12 bases fitting TRBD2. Germline V CDR1 and CDR2: SEHNR, FQNEAQ (reference sequence). V was clipped by 5 bases and J by 3 bases; unmatched bases: 6. The CDR3 covers 16 residues.